This TCR beta chain is drawn from a study of cytomegalovirus exposure and HLA in healthy donors. Whole-study results and caveats: Some highly shared sequence variants likely arose as a pipeline artifact. The Asian-associated ancestry cluster reportedly had fewer N-insertions than the approximately 670-donor mean in a later analysis.

Comments on this clone: What it binds is unknown.

Primers for the PCR totalled 60 Vbeta and 13 Jbeta. Measured with immunoSEQ multiplex PCR; TCRdb has only the in-frame clones, and not every one. The data contain approximately 180,000 clones, 77% of them seen just once; the ten biggest clones take up more than 3%. Germline CDR1 reads SGHVS; CDR2 reads FQNEAQ. With 1 base removed from V and 3 bases from J, the gap between germline ends came to 10 bases. The CDR3 runs to 15 residues. V and J are TRBV7-8 and TRBJ2-1; tentative D call: TRBD1 (5 bases). The TCR sequence derives from a woman aged 60-75 years in good health and CMV-seropositive. Sequencing was performed on PBMCs. The CDR3 DNA follows: TGTGCCAGCAGCTTAGGGATACAGGTCTACAATGAGCAGTTCTTC. Its translation: CASSLGIQVYNEQFF.